These 13 T cell receptor beta chains originate from one sample sequenced in a study of radiotherapy plus CTLA-4 blockade in lung cancer. Clones were sequenced by immunoSEQ multiplex PCR, and TCRdb holds only the in-frame ones, with some missing. The table shows tens of thousands of clones, with roughly four fifths occurring only once. Sequenced material: peripheral blood, taken from a patient treated with radiotherapy plus ipilimumab. These receptors came from a human donor with non-small cell lung cancer who had stable disease on radiotherapy plus ipilimumab.

This chain joins TRBV11-2 and TRBJ1-1; 8 bases fit TRBD1. V dropped 8 bases and J dropped 1; count of bases not matched to a gene: 3. Germline V gene data show CDR1 as SGHAT and CDR2 as FQNNGV. The CDR3 contains 13 residues. The CDR3 bases are TGTGCCAGCGGTGGACAGGGGAACACTGAAGCTTTCTTT. Amino acid sequence: CASGGQGNTEAFF.

The chain uses TRBV7-3 and TRBJ2-2; D not certain. The CDR3 totals 14 residues. Deletions cut 5 bases from V and 7 bases from J, with 14 bases between. Germline CDR1 is SGHTA and CDR2 is FQGTGA. The DNA for the CDR3 is TGTGCCAGCAGCATTCTTCCTAGGAACGGGGAGCTGTTTTTT. This sequence encodes CASSILPRNGELFF. The entire variable domain, with the rest obtained from reference TRBV7-3 and TRBJ2-2, is as follows: GAGVSQTPSNKVTEKGKYVELRCDPISGHTALYWYRQSLGQGPEFLIYFQGTGAADDSGLPNDRFFAVRPEGSVSTLKIQRTERGDSAVYLCASSILPRNGELFFGEGSRLTVL.

The chain carries TRBV5-1 and TRBJ1-2; D is possibly TRBD1 (5 bases). The germline V gene has CDR1 SGHRS and CDR2 YFSETQ. This CDR3 comprises 13 residues. The V end lost 4 bases, the J end lost 4 bases, and 11 bases lay between the germline ends. This CDR3 is CASSDGGIYGYTF. In DNA, the CDR3 is TGCGCCAGCAGCGATGGGGGAATCTATGGCTACACCTTC.

V and J are TRBV11-2 and TRBJ2-7; the D is unclear. The CDR3 length is 14 residues. The V gene's germline CDR1 is SGHAT and CDR2 FQNNGV. V was clipped by 0 bases and J by 6 bases, with 12 bases between them. Written as DNA, the CDR3 is TGTGCCAGCAGCTTAGATTGGGCAGCTCGCGAGCAGTACTTC. Amino acid sequence: CASSLDWAAREQYF. Full variable domain (outside the CDR3, taken from reference TRBV11-2 and TRBJ2-7): EAGVAQSPRYKIIEKRQSVAFWCNPISGHATLYWYQQILGQGPKLLIQFQNNGVVDDSQLPKDRFSAERLKGVDSTLKIQPAKLEDSAVYLCASSLDWAAREQYFGPGTRLTVT.

The chain combines TRBV18 with TRBJ2-2; D gene unclear. The CDR3 runs 16 residues. Germline V gene data show CDR1 as KGHSH and CDR2 as LQKENI. V lost 3 bases and J lost 0, with 11 bases in between. The CDR3 sequence: CASSPRISANTGELFF. As DNA, the CDR3 is TGTGCCAGCTCACCTCGGATAAGTGCGAACACCGGGGAGCTGTTTTTT.

This clone has only a few counts. V and J are TRBV5-1 and TRBJ2-1; no firm D call. Germline CDR1 reads SGHRS; CDR2 reads YFSETQ. The CDR3 consists of 13 residues. Trimming left V 5 bases short and J 6 bases short, with 12 bases between. The CDR3 DNA is TGCGCCAGCAGTTGGTTAGGCGCCAATGAGCAGTTCTTC. Translated, it gives CASSWLGANEQFF.

This chain uses TRBV6-8 with TRBJ1-5; 8 nucleotides agree with TRBD1. V was clipped by 2 bases and J by 5 bases; unmatched bases: 11. This CDR3 has 17 residues. Germline lookup yields CDR1 MNHGY and CDR2 SAAAGT. This CDR3 reads CASSYTGTGPDYQPQHF. The CDR3 DNA is TGTGCCAGCAGTTACACCGGGACAGGTCCCGACTATCAGCCCCAGCATTTT.

V is TRBV7-6 and J is TRBJ2-5, with D unresolved. CDR1 and CDR2 from the germline V gene are SGHVS and FNYEAQ. The CDR3 contains 12 residues. Between the trimmed V and J ends, which lost 5 bases and 4 bases, there was a span of 8 bases. Written as DNA, the CDR3 is TGTGCCAGCAGCGGGGTGGCAGAGACCCAGTACTTC. It translates to CASSGVAETQYF.

This rearrangement joins TRBV7-8 to TRBJ1-1; 9 nucleotides line up with TRBD1. The length of the CDR3 is 16 residues. Germline V gives CDR1 SGHVS, CDR2 FQNEAQ. J was trimmed by 1 base and V by 1 base; bases with no gene match: 4. In DNA, the CDR3 is TGTGCCAGCAGCTTAGACACGGGACAGGGGAACACTGAAGCTTTCTTT. It specifies CASSLDTGQGNTEAFF.

The chain joins TRBV28 to TRBJ2-6, with a weak D call TRBD1 (5 bases). This CDR3 comprises 21 residues. Germline CDR1 MDHEN, CDR2 SYDVKM. The ends were cut back, 3 bases at V and 0 bases at J, with 24 bases in the middle. The CDR3 DNA follows: TGTGCCAGCAGTTTCGATTTGGCAGGGATCTTTCTGTTCTCTGGGGCCAACGTCCTGACTTTC. It encodes CASSFDLAGIFLFSGANVLTF.

The V call is TRBV21-1, the J call TRBJ2-7; the table's D gene call, TRBD2, was not cross checked with the DNA. TRBV21-1 is a pseudogene locus. CDR3 length: 15 amino acids. The chain's CDR3 is CASPNAGGWVSEQYF. Here the CDR3 DNA reads TGTGCCAGCCCAAATGCGGGGGGCTGGGTGAGCGAGCAGTACTTC.

The chain has TRBV19 and TRBJ2-1, with D perhaps given as TRBD1 or TRBD2 (5 bases each). The CDR3 length is 17 residues. V lost 6 bases, J lost 6 bases, and 24 bases lay in between. Germline V lookup: CDR1 LNHDA, CDR2 SQIVND (reference sequence). Here the CDR3 DNA reads TGTGCCAGTAGCAAGGGGACGGGTCTAGGAGTCTTCAATGAGCAGTTCTTC. Translated: CASSKGTGLGVFNEQFF.

The chain has TRBV6-1 and TRBJ2-7, with TRBD1 identical over 9 bases. From germline, CDR1 is MNHNS and CDR2 SASEGT. The length of the CDR3 is 14 residues. Unmatched junction bases numbered 7, after V lost 5 bases and J lost 5 bases. DNA of the CDR3: TGTGCCAGCAGTATAACAGGGGGCGGCAACGAGCAGTACTTC. This sequence encodes CASSITGGGNEQYF.